The entry below gives a single T cell receptor beta chain sequence along with its context. What it binds is not known. Participating donors were healthy, HIV-negative adults free of recent acute infections or vaccinations. This entry belongs to a study of shared clonotypes between healthy human individuals. On the study more broadly: Aged between 18 and 49, the donors were a couple of women and three men.

The DNA input per sorted-subset replicate PCR was about 180 ng, corresponding to some 27,000 T cell genomes. Profiled with immunoSEQ multiplex PCR; TCRdb holds only in-frame clones, not every one. Of about 2,500,000 clones detected, 85% to 95% appear once; the ten largest clones hold around 0.15%. Germline V gene data show CDR1 as SNHLY and CDR2 as FYNNEI. This CDR3 comprises 17 residues. Trimming removed 0 bases at V and 3 bases at J, with 15 bases between. Findings of the study overall: Among the subsets, naive ones generally showed larger estimated richness than memory ones.

The gene calls are TRBV2 and TRBJ2-1; TRBD2 might be the D (5 bases). The clonotype comes from a young man in good health. Sequencing was done on a sample of naive CD4+ T cells sorted from blood. The subset was: CD45RA+ positively selected. Here the CDR3 reads CASSEADGLGIYNEQFF. The CDR3, as DNA: TGTGCCAGCAGTGAAGCGGATGGACTCGGAATCTACAATGAGCAGTTCTTC.